Listed below are T cell receptor beta chains from one sample, sequenced in a study of cytomegalovirus exposure and HLA in healthy donors. Assay: immunoSEQ multiplex PCR; the TCRdb copy retains only in-frame clones and omits some. The profile shows 80,000 to 100,000 clones, roughly 81% of them singletons. The specimen sequenced was PBMCs. These receptors all come from a man aged 40-49 years in good health and CMV-seronegative. Each CDR3 is given with its conserved first and last residue. Fields, in order: J gene, clone size, V gene, D gene, CDR3 DNA, CDR3 protein. The D gene is left open where the match is weak. Size tells how often a clone was seen (once, few, many) or the class of an expanded clone, and some rows leave it out.

TRBJ2-1 | NA | TRBV10-1 | NA | TGCGCCAGCAGTCCCGACCAGCGGGTCCTCTACAATGAGCAGTTCTTC | CASSPDQRVLYNEQFF
TRBJ1-1 | NA | TRBV5-1 | NA | TGCGCCAGCAGCATTGAGCGGAACACTGAAGCTTTCTTT | CASSIERNTEAFF
TRBJ2-5 | NA | TRBV5-4 | TRBD2 | TGTGCCAGCAGCACAACCGGGGGGGGCGGGGGGGAGACCCAGTACTTC | CASSTTGGGGGETQYF
TRBJ2-5 | few | TRBV19 | TRBD2 | TGTGCCAGTAGCGTAGCGGGAGGGGTCCAAGAGACCCAGTACTTC | CASSVAGGVQETQYF
TRBJ2-7 | NA | TRBV5-1 | TRBD1 | TGCGCCAGCAGCTTACCTGAAGGACAGGGTTCGGGAGATCCCTACGAGCAGTACTTC | CASSLPEGQGSGDPYEQYF
TRBJ2-2 | once | TRBV6-6 | NA | TGTGCCAGCAAGGCTGACAGTTCCGGGGAGCTGTTTTTT | CASKADSSGELFF
TRBJ2-3 | NA | TRBV5-1 | NA | TGCGCCAGCAGCCAAGAGCGCGTCACACATACGCAGTATTTT | CASSQERVTHTQYF
TRBJ2-2 | NA | TRBV11-2 | NA | TGTGCCAGCAGCTTTATTGGGGGGTTGACCGGGGAGCTGTTTTTT | CASSFIGGLTGELFF
TRBJ2-3 | few | TRBV7-7 | TRBD2 | TGTGCCAGCAGCTTGACTAGCGGGGTTTCATATACGCAGTATTTT | CASSLTSGVSYTQYF
TRBJ2-1 | NA | TRBV5-6 | NA | TGTGCCAGCAGCTTCCGACAGCCTACCTACAATGAGCAGTTCTTC | CASSFRQPTYNEQFF
TRBJ1-5 | NA | TRBV5-1 | TRBD1 | TGCGCCAGCAGCTGGGACAGGGATCAGCCCCAGCATTTT | CASSWDRDQPQHF
TRBJ2-7 | NA | TRBV7-8 | TRBD1 | TGTGCCAGCAGCTTAGTCGGCAGGGGGACCTACGAGCAGTACTTC | CASSLVGRGTYEQYF
TRBJ2-1 | few | TRBV9 | TRBD1 | TGTGCCAGCACCCCCGCCGGGACAGGGTCCTACAATGAGCAGTTCTTC | CASTPAGTGSYNEQFF
TRBJ2-5 | NA | TRBV7-9 | NA | TGTGCCAGCAGCTTTTCTAGCCAAGAGACCCAGTACTTC | CASSFSSQETQYF
TRBJ1-2 | NA | TRBV12-5 | NA | TGTGCTAGTGGTTTAGACAGTAACTATGGCTACACCTTC | CASGLDSNYGYTF
TRBJ1-2 | NA | TRBV5-1 | TRBD1 | TGCGCCAGCAGCCGGGACAGGGGCTCCTATGGCTACACCTTC | CASSRDRGSYGYTF
TRBJ2-5 | NA | TRBV7-9 | NA | TGTGCCAGCAGCAAAATAGAGGGGGTAAACTTC | CASSKIEGVNF
TRBJ2-1 | NA | TRBV18 | NA | TGTGCCAGCTCAGTCACCGGGACTTTGAATGAGCAGTTCTTC | CASSVTGTLNEQFF
TRBJ2-3 | NA | TRBV7-9 | TRBD2 | TGTGCCAGCAGCATCAGCGGGGGGGACACAGATACGCAGTATTTT | CASSISGGDTDTQYF
TRBJ1-6 | NA | TRBV11-2 | TRBD1 | TGTGCCAGCAGCGGGACAGTAATCCCGAGCTCCTATAATTCACCCCTCCACTTT | CASSGTVIPSSYNSPLHF
TRBJ2-5 | NA | TRBV11-2 | TRBD2 | TGTGCCAGCAGCGATCGACTAGCGGGGGTTAGGGAGACCCAGTACTTC | CASSDRLAGVRETQYF
TRBJ2-7 | NA | TRBV23-1 | TRBD1 | TGCGCCAGCAGTCTGTGGACAGGGGCCGACTACGAGCAGTACTTC | CASSLWTGADYEQYF
TRBJ2-7 | NA | TRBV27 | TRBD1 | TGTGCCAGCAGTTTCATCGGTTTACAGGGGGTTAGAAGCGAGCAGTACTTC | CASSFIGLQGVRSEQYF
TRBJ1-1 | NA | TRBV27 | TRBD1 | TGTGCCAGCAGTTTAATGTGGGACAGGGGGCCGAACACTGAAGCTTTCTTT | CASSLMWDRGPNTEAFF
TRBJ1-2 | NA | TRBV2 | NA | TGTGCCAGTTCCCAGTTTGCCTATGGCTACACCTTC | CASSQFAYGYTF
TRBJ2-2 | NA | TRBV7-2 | NA | TGTGCCAGCAGCTTACAGGGGATCTGGACCGGGGAGCTGTTTTTT | CASSLQGIWTGELFF
TRBJ2-5 | NA | TRBV5-1 | TRBD1 | TGCGCCAGCAGCTTGCCAGGGGGAGAGACCCAGTACTTC | CASSLPGGETQYF
TRBJ2-4 | NA | TRBV7-9 | TRBD1 | TGTGCCAGCAGCCTAAGGACAGGGGATGCCAAAAACATTCAGTACTTC | CASSLRTGDAKNIQYF
TRBJ2-2 | NA | TRBV11-2 | TRBD1 | TGTGCCAGCAGCTCTAGGACAGGGGACACCGGGGAGCTGTTTTTT | CASSSRTGDTGELFF
TRBJ1-2 | NA | TRBV9 | NA | TGTGCCAGCAGCACCCGGACAGATGGCTACACCTTC | CASSTRTDGYTF
TRBJ1-3 | NA | TRBV28 | NA | TGTGCCAGCAGTCTCCGGGGATCTGGAAACACCATATATTTT | CASSLRGSGNTIYF
TRBJ2-2 | NA | TRBV4-2 | NA | TGTGCCAGCAGCCCCACAGACCGCGCCGACACCGGGGAGCTGTTTTTT | CASSPTDRADTGELFF
TRBJ2-3 | NA | TRBV19 | NA | TGTGCCAGTAGTATTCAGGATACGCAGTATTTT | CASSIQDTQYF
TRBJ1-1 | NA | TRBV7-8 | NA | TGTGCCAGCAGCTTATCGGGCAGGGGTGGCACTGAAGCTTTCTTT | CASSLSGRGGTEAFF
TRBJ1-6 | NA | TRBV7-2 | TRBD1 | TGTGCCAGCAGTCGGACAGGGTATAATTCACCCCTCCACTTT | CASSRTGYNSPLHF